These 32 T cell receptor beta chains came from one sample sequenced in a study of identical twins. Each CDR3 protein is one row after TCRdb ran MiXCR on the 5' RACE reads. The profile covers 700,000 to 950,000 distinct CDR3 sequences, with approximately 13% appearing a single time and about 1.5% taken by the ten largest. A further study also used this sample, focusing on yellow fever vaccine responses in identical twins.

The material sequenced was PBMCs. These TCRs come from a woman between 18 and 30 years old in good health.

As DNA, the CDR3 is TGCGCCAGCAGCTCGGGACTAGCGGGGCCCTGGGGTACGCAGTATTTT. The encoded protein is CASSSGLAGPWGTQYF. The rearrangement links TRBV5-1 to TRBJ2-3; TRBD2 agrees at 13 bases. After removal of 3 bases from V and 8 bases from J, the junction contained 9 bases not matched to a gene. This CDR3 region has 16 residues. From germline, CDR1 is SGHRS and CDR2 YFSETQ.

In its sample, this clonotype was seen many times. The chain recombines TRBV4-2 with TRBJ2-7; TRBD2 aligns across 7 bases. The CDR3 consists of 14 residues. V shed 1 base, J shed 2 bases, and the junction held 2 bases outside the gene matches. Germline V gene sequence: CDR1 LGHNA, CDR2 YNFKEQ. This CDR3 is CASSQAGGAYEQYF. The CDR3 DNA follows: TGTGCCAGCAGCCAAGCGGGGGGAGCCTACGAGCAGTACTTC.

This clonotype was seen only a few times. V gene TRBV24-1 combines with J gene TRBJ2-2; D is unresolved. Trimming took 5 bases from V and 3 from J, leaving 6 bases between them. The CDR3 spans 13 residues. Germline values: CDR1 KGHDR, CDR2 SFDVKD. CDR3 nucleotide sequence: TGTGCCACCAGTGCTCCAGACACCGGGGAGCTGTTTTTT. Encoded protein: CATSAPDTGELFF.

The chain couples TRBV20-1 to TRBJ2-2; TRBD1 might be the D (6 bases). Germline V gives CDR1 DFQATT, CDR2 SNEGSKA (reference sequence). Deletions cut 6 bases from V and 5 bases from J, with 19 bases between. The CDR3 is 15 amino acids. CDR3 sequence reads: CSARNRASWTGELFF. As DNA, the CDR3 is TGCAGTGCGCGCAACAGGGCAAGTTGGACCGGGGAGCTGTTTTTT.

This clonotype was seen more than once but under ten times. The J gene is TRBJ2-5, the V gene TRBV4-1; D may be TRBD2 (5 bases). CDR3 length: 15 residues. The ends were cut back, 1 base at V and 4 bases at J, with 13 bases in the middle. Per germline, CDR1 MGHRA and CDR2 YSYEKL. The CDR3 DNA reads TGCGCCAGCAGCCAAGTCCCGGGGTTGCGAGAGACCCAGTACTTC. Protein sequence: CASSQVPGLRETQYF.

The chain links TRBV28 to TRBJ2-7; 8 positions agree with TRBD2. Germline V gene sequence: CDR1 MDHEN, CDR2 SYDVKM. The V and J ends lost 8 bases and 4 bases, in that order; junction bases with no gene match: 10. This CDR3 has 14 amino acids. CDR3 sequence reads: CASSGLAQRYEQYF. The CDR3 DNA reads TGTGCCAGCTCAGGACTAGCTCAGCGTTACGAGCAGTACTTC.

The rearrangement joins TRBV4-1 to TRBJ2-1, with 13 bases identical to TRBD2. Germline CDR1 MGHRA, CDR2 YSYEKL. CDR3 length: 15 amino acids. Trimming removed 5 bases from V and 10 bases from J; junction bases left unmatched: 8. Written as DNA, the CDR3 is TGCGCCAGCAGCATGACTAGCGGGGGGCCCCAGGAGCAGTTCTTC. Translated, it gives CASSMTSGGPQEQFF.

The rearrangement joins TRBV5-1 to TRBJ1-2; D is ambiguous. Per the germline V gene, CDR1 is SGHRS and CDR2 is YFSETQ. The CDR3 totals 13 residues. The V end lost 4 bases, the J end lost 4 bases, and 11 bases lay between the germline ends. CDR3 residues: CASSPPTTYGYTF. The CDR3 DNA follows: TGCGCCAGCAGCCCCCCAACAACCTATGGCTACACCTTC.

V usage is TRBV7-2 and J usage is TRBJ2-7; D possibly corresponds to TRBD1 (6 bases). Germline assignment: CDR1 SGHTA and CDR2 FQGNSA. CDR3 length equals 14 residues. V gave up 5 bases and J gave up 6 bases, with 17 bases separating them. This CDR3 reads CASSPGGDLREQYF. The CDR3 DNA follows: TGTGCCAGCAGCCCTGGGGGCGATCTTCGCGAGCAGTACTTC.

The chain couples TRBV6-1 to TRBJ2-3; TRBD2 is a possible D gene (5 bases). Trimming pared 1 base from V and 5 bases from J, leaving 13 bases between. This CDR3 contains 15 residues. The germline gives CDR1 MNHNS, CDR2 SASEGT. As DNA, the CDR3 is TGTGCCAGCAGTGAAGGATCTCTGGCGGGAGATACGCAGTATTTT. This encodes CASSEGSLAGDTQYF.

This clonotype occurred a few times. In DNA, the CDR3 is TGTGCCATCAGTGATCAGGGAATGGGCCAAGAGACCCAGTACTTC. This encodes CAISDQGMGQETQYF. V is TRBV10-3 and J is TRBJ2-5; weak D call: TRBD1 (5 bases). The CDR3 loop spans 15 amino acids. Per the germline V gene, CDR1 is ENHRY and CDR2 is SYGVKD. V dropped 3 bases and J dropped 1 base, with 12 bases sitting between them.

The gene calls are TRBV20-1 and TRBJ1-2, with TRBD1 identical over 11 bases. The CDR3 sequence is 14 residues long. V was pared by 5 bases and J by 4 bases, with 6 bases of the junction left unmatched. Germline V gene lookup returns CDR1 DFQATT and CDR2 SNEGSKA (reference sequence). DNA of the CDR3: TGCAGTGCTCCGGACAGGGGGCGAGGCTATGGCTACACCTTC. Translating it yields CSAPDRGRGYGYTF.

The V call is TRBV11-2, the J call TRBJ2-1; D perhaps matches TRBD1 (5 bases). Between the trimmed V and J ends, which lost 5 bases and 5 bases, there was a span of 28 bases. This CDR3 contains 19 residues. The V gene's germline CDR1 is SGHAT and CDR2 FQNNGV. The CDR3 DNA sequence: TGTGCCAGCAGCCGTAGAAAGGGGCTGGAGTTGCCCGTCGACAATGAGCAGTTCTTC. This codes for CASSRRKGLELPVDNEQFF.

This clonotype was seen more than once but under ten times. The chain links TRBV20-1 to TRBJ2-1; no clear D. Trimming stripped 3 bases from V and 8 bases from J, with 11 bases between. Germline V lookup: CDR1 DFQATT, CDR2 SNEGSKA (reference sequence). CDR3 length equals 12 residues. The CDR3 protein is CSASGATHEQFF. The CDR3 DNA follows: TGCAGTGCTAGTGGCGCTACGCATGAGCAGTTCTTC.

This clonotype was seen at least ten times. The gene calls are TRBV7-9 and TRBJ1-2; TRBD1 is a possible D gene (6 bases). V was pared by 5 bases and J by 0 bases, with 16 bases between. Germline CDR1 SEHNR, CDR2 FQNEAQ (reference sequence). CDR3 length: 16 amino acids. CDR3: CASSGVETGTNYGYTF. The CDR3 DNA reads as TGTGCCAGCAGCGGGGTAGAGACAGGAACTAACTATGGCTACACCTTC. Variable domain in full (rest from reference TRBV7-9 and TRBJ1-2): DTGVSQNPRHKITKRGQNVTFRCDPISEHNRLYWYRQTLGQGPEFLTYFQNEAQLEKSRLLSDRFSAERPKGSFSTLEIQRTEQGDSAMYLCASSGVETGTNYGYTFGSGTRLTVV.

This clonotype was observed a few times. The V and J genes are TRBV5-1 and TRBJ2-5; 7 bases map to TRBD2. The V gene's germline CDR1 is SGHRS and CDR2 YFSETQ. J gave up 0 bases and V 5 bases, and 4 bases lay outside the gene matches. The CDR3 consists of 14 residues. CDR3 bases: TGCGCCAGCAGACTAGCGACGTACCAAGAGACCCAGTACTTC. Protein product: CASRLATYQETQYF.

This clonotype was counted only a few times. V and J are TRBV28 and TRBJ2-1; D not certain. Trimming took 5 bases from V and 4 from J, leaving 15 bases between them. The CDR3 has 15 amino acids. Germline-derived CDR1 and CDR2 are MDHEN and SYDVKM. In DNA, the CDR3 is TGTGCCAGCAGTCCTTACGGGTCGGGTTACAATGAGCAGTTCTTC. Protein: CASSPYGSGYNEQFF.

This clonotype was recorded a few times. The chain combines TRBV7-9 with TRBJ2-2, with D perhaps TRBD1 or TRBD2 (6 bases each). V lost 3 bases and J 1 base, leaving 12 bases between the germline ends. CDR1 and CDR2 (germline): SEHNR, FQNEAQ (reference sequence). The CDR3 contains 16 residues. Here the CDR3 DNA reads TGTGCCAGCAGCTTCCGGGGGCAAGTGAACACCGGGGAGCTGTTTTTT. Translated, it gives CASSFRGQVNTGELFF.

The V gene is TRBV7-9, the J gene TRBJ1-1, with D possibly TRBD1 on 5 matching bases. The CDR3 has 12 amino acids. Germline-derived CDR1 and CDR2 are SEHNR and FQNEAQ (reference sequence). The germline V and J ends were trimmed by 6 bases and 11 bases, with 16 bases remaining between them. The CDR3 loop is CASRRDSSRAFF. The CDR3 DNA sequence: TGTGCCAGCAGGCGAGACAGCTCGAGGGCTTTCTTT.

In its sample, this clonotype was seen a few times. The gene calls are TRBV6-1 and TRBJ1-2; D not certain. The CDR3 has 14 amino acids. The V end was cut by 4 bases, the J end by 4 bases, with 13 bases between. The germline CDR1 and CDR2 sequences are MNHNS and SASEGT. CDR3 DNA sequence: TGTGCCAGCAGTGCCAAGACTGCGGCCTATGGCTACACCTTC. This gives the protein CASSAKTAAYGYTF.

The table lists this clonotype with a few counts. V and J are TRBV2 and TRBJ2-2; 8 positions match TRBD2. Trimming cost V 4 bases and J 6 bases; bases outside gene matches: 22. The V gene's germline CDR1 is SNHLY and CDR2 FYNNEI. The CDR3 loop spans 20 amino acids. DNA for the CDR3: TGTGCCAGCAGTGCCCGTCCCACAGCGGGAGCCCCGACCCGGCCCGGGGAGCTGTTTTTT. It translates to CASSARPTAGAPTRPGELFF.

J is TRBJ2-1 and V is TRBV2; 14 positions agree with TRBD2. The CDR3 is 15 residues long. V dropped 5 bases and J dropped 8; count of bases not matched to a gene: 5. Germline CDR1 is SNHLY and CDR2 is FYNNEI. CDR3 sequence: CASSRTSGRTDEQFF. The CDR3 DNA reads TGTGCCAGCAGTAGGACTAGCGGGAGGACGGATGAGCAGTTCTTC.

This clonotype showed up many times. The chain employs TRBV12-3 or TRBV12-4 and TRBJ2-7, with a possible D match to TRBD1 (6 bases). V lost 4 bases to trimming and J lost 12 bases, with 16 bases between them. The CDR3 loop spans 12 amino acids. The chain's CDR3 is CASSSNREIRYF. CDR3 in DNA: TGTGCCAGCAGTTCCAACAGGGAAATCAGGTACTTC.

This clonotype was seen only a few times. This rearrangement joins TRBV5-5 to TRBJ2-1; 7 nucleotides match TRBD2. After removal of 3 bases from V and 7 bases from J, the junction contained 1 base not matched to a gene. This CDR3 region has 12 residues. Germline V gene data show CDR1 as SGHKS and CDR2 as YYEKEE (reference sequence). The CDR3 spells CASSWGLNEQFF. The CDR3 bases are TGTGCCAGCAGCTGGGGACTAAATGAGCAGTTCTTC.

This clonotype has just a few counts. The chain combines TRBV12-3 or TRBV12-4 with TRBJ2-3, with TRBD1 matching 9 bases. Trimming removed 6 bases from V and 2 bases from J; junction bases left unmatched: 9. The CDR3 consists of 16 residues. The CDR3 sequence: CASSHGDRVPTDTQYF. In DNA, the CDR3 is TGTGCCAGCAGCCACGGGGACAGGGTTCCCACAGATACGCAGTATTTT.

V gene TRBV21-1 combines with J gene TRBJ1-4; TRBD1, the table's D call, was not compared with the DNA. TRBV21-1 is a known pseudogene. The CDR3 length is 15 residues. CDR3: CASSTHKSGSEKLFF. CDR3 bases: TGTGCCAGCAGCACACACAAATCCGGGAGTGAAAAACTGTTTTTT.

At least ten counts were recorded for this clonotype. The chain combines TRBV20-1 with TRBJ2-1, with D perhaps TRBD2 (6 bases). From germline, CDR1 is DFQATT and CDR2 SNEGSKA (reference sequence). There are 15 residues in the CDR3. The ends were cut back, 0 bases at V and 0 bases at J, with 9 bases in the middle. In DNA form, the CDR3 reads TGCAGTGCTAGAGATCTAGCGAGCTCCTACAATGAGCAGTTCTTC. Amino acids: CSARDLASSYNEQFF.

This chain links TRBV3-1 with TRBJ2-6; unclear D gene. The CDR3 runs to 20 residues. V lost 0 bases to trimming and J lost 0 bases, with 18 bases between them. In germline, CDR1 is LGHDT, CDR2 YNNKEL (reference sequence). CDR3 sequence: CASSQEDMPDLGSGANVLTF. The CDR3 DNA reads as TGTGCCAGCAGCCAAGAAGATATGCCAGACTTGGGCTCTGGGGCCAACGTCCTGACTTTC.

This clonotype was recorded many times. CDR3 nucleotides: TGCAGTGCCCGAGCGCAGGGGATCATCTTTGGGGCCAACGTCCTGACTTTC. Translated, it gives CSARAQGIIFGANVLTF. The genes are TRBV20-1 and TRBJ2-6; TRBD1 is a possible D gene (6 bases). Germline CDR1 is DFQATT and CDR2 is SNEGSKA (reference sequence). There are 17 residues in the CDR3. V was pared by 6 bases and J by 3 bases, with 21 bases between.

This clonotype was observed many times. The rearrangement uses TRBV24-1 and TRBJ2-5, with 11 bases matching TRBD1. Germline CDR1 KGHDR, CDR2 SFDVKD. This CDR3 comprises 16 residues. V was clipped by 2 bases and J by 1 base; unmatched bases: 2. The CDR3 DNA reads as TGTGCCACCAGTGATTCCGGGACAGGGGGCCAAGAGACCCAGTACTTC. Protein: CATSDSGTGGQETQYF.

This clonotype was seen ten or more times. V usage is TRBV5-1 and J usage is TRBJ1-1, with 10 bases that match TRBD1. The V gene's germline CDR1 is SGHRS and CDR2 YFSETQ. The junction had 6 bases not matched to a gene; V was cut back by 3 bases and J by 4 bases. The CDR3 consists of 15 residues. The CDR3 region has the DNA TGCGCCAGCAGCTGGAGCGACAGGGGGCGCACTGAAGCTTTCTTT. It translates to CASSWSDRGRTEAFF.

This clonotype has only a few counts. V gene TRBV7-9 combines with J gene TRBJ1-6; 8 bases align to TRBD1. This CDR3 is built from 16 residues. After removal of 2 bases from V and 9 bases from J, the junction contained 9 bases not matched to a gene. Germline V CDR1 and CDR2: SEHNR, FQNEAQ (reference sequence). The CDR3 sequence is CASSLQGAIQGSPLHF. For the CDR3, the DNA is TGTGCCAGCAGCTTACAGGGGGCCATTCAAGGTTCACCCCTCCACTTT. The whole variable domain, remainder taken from reference TRBV7-9 and TRBJ1-6, is DTGVSQNPRHKITKRGQNVTFRCDPISEHNRLYWYRQTLGQGPEFLTYFQNEAQLEKSRLLSDRFSAERPKGSFSTLEIQRTEQGDSAMYLCASSLQGAIQGSPLHFGNGTRLTVT.